These 32 T cell receptor beta chains came from one sample sequenced in a study of blood T cell repertoires in COVID-19. Sequencing was performed with immunoSEQ multiplex PCR; in TCRdb, only in-frame clones are kept and a portion is missing. Among around 51,000 clones, approximately 90% were seen once, and the ten largest hold around 5%. What was sequenced was peripheral blood. The receptor source for this set is an older man with acute or convalescent COVID-19.

CDR3 protein: CAWSVRGIKPQHF. In nucleotides, the CDR3 is TGTGCCTGGAGTGTAAGGGGAATAAAGCCCCAGCATTTT. The rearrangement uses TRBV30 and TRBJ1-5, with D possibly being TRBD1 (5 bases). The CDR3 covers 13 residues. Germline V gene data show CDR1 as GTSNPN and CDR2 as SVGIG (reference sequence). Trimming cost V 0 bases and J 8 bases, with 11 bases left between them.

This chain connects TRBV28 to TRBJ1-2; a weak D match, TRBD1 (6 bases). Trimming left V 8 bases short and J 4 bases short, with 20 bases between. CDR1 is MDHEN, CDR2 SYDVKM, per germline. CDR3 length equals 15 residues. This CDR3 is CASLDPGQTFYGYTF. The CDR3 DNA reads as TGTGCCAGCCTAGACCCCGGACAGACCTTCTATGGCTACACCTTC.

The chain carries TRBV6-5 and TRBJ1-4; D call uncertain. Per germline, CDR1 MNHEY and CDR2 SVGAGI. The CDR3 contains 15 residues. V dropped 6 bases and J dropped 4 bases, with 15 bases sitting between them. The CDR3 sequence is CASSRRRGINEKLFF. CDR3 in DNA: TGTGCCAGCAGCCGCCGCCGGGGTATTAATGAAAAACTGTTTTTT.

This clone has a single count. V and J are TRBV6-2 or TRBV6-3 and TRBJ2-5; TRBD2 might be the D (6 bases). Germline values: CDR1 MNHEY, CDR2 SVGEGT. V shed 6 bases and J shed 2 bases, with 13 bases lying between them. The length of the CDR3 is 14 residues. The CDR3 sequence is CASSPGTFQETQYF. CDR3 bases: TGTGCCAGCAGCCCCGGGACTTTTCAAGAGACCCAGTACTTC.

The CDR3 DNA reads as TGTGCCAGCAGCGGCCTAGTAAGGGGCGGTGAAGCTTTCTTT. Protein: CASSGLVRGGEAFF. This rearrangement joins TRBV7-8 to TRBJ1-1; D is perhaps TRBD1 (5 bases). The V end lost 5 bases, the J end lost 7 bases, and 17 bases lay between the germline ends. The CDR3 has 14 residues. Per germline, CDR1 SGHVS and CDR2 FQNEAQ.

V gene TRBV5-4 combines with J gene TRBJ2-3; TRBD2 aligns across 8 bases. The CDR3 contains 15 residues. Germline V gene data show CDR1 as SGHNT and CDR2 as YYREEE (reference sequence). V lost 1 base, J lost 3 bases, and 4 bases stayed unmatched. This chain's CDR3 is CASSLNGGGTDTQYF. DNA for the CDR3: TGTGCCAGCAGCTTGAATGGCGGGGGGACAGATACGCAGTATTTT. The full variable domain, completed using reference TRBV5-4 and TRBJ2-3, is ETGVTQSPTHLIKTRGQQVTLRCSSQSGHNTVSWYQQALGQGPQFIFQYYREEENGRGNFPPRFSGLQFPNYSSELNVNALELDDSALYLCASSLNGGGTDTQYFGPGTRLTVL.

This chain connects TRBV9 to TRBJ2-3; tentative D call: TRBD2 (5 bases). The CDR3 runs to 12 residues. V lost 6 bases, J lost 4 bases, and 9 bases lay in between. Germline V gives CDR1 SGDLS, CDR2 YYNGEE. CDR3 in DNA: TGTGCCAGCAACCAGGAGGCAGATACGCAGTATTTT. Encoded protein: CASNQEADTQYF.

This clone is a singleton in its sample. The rearrangement links TRBV2 to TRBJ1-3; no clear D gene. Between the trimmed V and J ends, which lost 4 bases and 9 bases, there was a span of 16 bases. Germline CDR1 is SNHLY and CDR2 is FYNNEI. The CDR3 extends over 14 amino acids. Written as DNA, the CDR3 is TGTGCCAGCAGTGTGAATTGGACTCCGGGCACCATATATTTT. This sequence encodes CASSVNWTPGTIYF.

This rearrangement joins TRBV9 to TRBJ1-6, with TRBD1 matching 7 bases. Germline-derived CDR1 and CDR2 are SGDLS and YYNGEE. V was clipped by 0 bases and J by 7 bases; unmatched bases: 4. This CDR3 has 15 residues. CDR3: CASSVGQGPNSPLHF. CDR3 nucleotides: TGTGCCAGCAGCGTAGGACAGGGTCCCAATTCACCCCTCCACTTT.

This clone appeared once. This chain connects TRBV30 to TRBJ1-4; TRBD1 matches at 7 bases. V lost 0 bases to trimming and J lost 11 bases; unmatched junction nucleotides: 9. CDR1 is GTSNPN and CDR2 is SVGIG in the germline V gene (reference sequence). The CDR3 extends over 14 amino acids. CDR3 sequence (DNA): TGTGCCTGGAGTGTACGGGACAGTACTAAGAAACTGTTTTTT. As protein: CAWSVRDSTKKLFF.

The genes are TRBV6-2 or TRBV6-3 and TRBJ1-5; no clear D. Trimming pared 4 bases from V and 7 bases from J, leaving 14 bases between. Germline assignment: CDR1 MNHEY and CDR2 SVGEGT. The CDR3 loop spans 14 amino acids. CDR3: CASSWRMGDQPQHF. The CDR3 DNA reads as TGTGCCAGCAGTTGGCGAATGGGCGACCAGCCCCAGCATTTT.

The chain combines TRBV30 with TRBJ2-2, with 7 positions matching TRBD2. The germline V gene has CDR1 GTSNPN and CDR2 SVGIG (reference sequence). This CDR3 contains 16 residues. With V trimmed by 3 bases and J by 3 bases, 10 bases remained unmatched. The CDR3 is CAWRHPPGGDTGELFF. The CDR3 DNA is TGTGCCTGGAGACACCCTCCGGGGGGAGACACCGGGGAGCTGTTTTTT.

V is TRBV19 and J is TRBJ1-2; 10 bases match TRBD1. The trim removed 6 bases at V and 5 bases at J, leaving 12 bases unmatched. Germline V gene lookup returns CDR1 LNHDA and CDR2 SQIVND (reference sequence). CDR3 size: 16 residues. The CDR3 here is CASRTFGTGERYGYTF. CDR3 DNA sequence: TGTGCCAGTAGAACCTTTGGGACAGGGGAAAGGTATGGCTACACCTTC.

This clone was detected only a few times. The V and J genes are TRBV9 and TRBJ2-1, with 13 positions matching TRBD2. This CDR3 is 16 amino acids long. Germline CDR1 reads SGDLS; CDR2 reads YYNGEE. V gave up 0 bases and J gave up 5 bases; unmatched junction bases: 2. The CDR3 DNA is TGTGCCAGCAGCGTAGGAACTAGCGGGGGGGACAATGAGCAGTTCTTC. Protein: CASSVGTSGGDNEQFF.

V and J are TRBV6-2 or TRBV6-3 and TRBJ1-6; maybe TRBD1 (6 bases). Germline V gene data show CDR1 as MNHEY and CDR2 as SVGEGT. V shed 5 bases and J shed 7 bases, with 15 bases lying between them. CDR3 length: 15 residues. The CDR3 nucleotides read TGTGCCAGCAGTCCCTCGACAGGTTGGAATTCACCCCTCCACTTT. As protein: CASSPSTGWNSPLHF.

The V call is TRBV4-1, the J call TRBJ2-6, with no clear D. The CDR3 runs 15 residues. V dropped 5 bases and J dropped 4 bases, with 12 bases sitting between them. The germline V gene has CDR1 MGHRA and CDR2 YSYEKL. In DNA, the CDR3 is TGCGCCAGCAGCAACCCCCACTCCGGGGCCAACGTCCTGACTTTC. Its translation is CASSNPHSGANVLTF.

The J gene is TRBJ1-2, the V gene TRBV6-5; no clear D gene. Trimming stripped 5 bases from V and 2 bases from J, with 12 bases between. The CDR3 contains 14 residues. Germline V gene sequence: CDR1 MNHEY, CDR2 SVGAGI. CDR3 bases: TGTGCCAGCAGTAACTTTCCGGGAAACTATGGCTACACCTTC. Translating it yields CASSNFPGNYGYTF.

The chain has TRBV19 and TRBJ1-1; 8 nucleotides line up with TRBD1. The CDR3 runs 14 residues. V lost 10 bases to trimming and J lost 0 bases; unmatched junction nucleotides: 7. CDR1 and CDR2 (germline): LNHDA, SQIVND (reference sequence). The DNA of the CDR3 is TGTGCCACGCGAGGACAGGGCATGAACACTGAAGCTTTCTTT. This encodes CATRGQGMNTEAFF.

The chain links TRBV9 to TRBJ1-2; tentatively, D is TRBD1 (6 bases). The CDR3 totals 15 residues. In germline, CDR1 is SGDLS, CDR2 YYNGEE. V dropped 0 bases and J dropped 0 bases, with 9 bases sitting between them. This CDR3 reads CASSVDPGANYGYTF. The DNA of the CDR3 is TGTGCCAGCAGCGTAGATCCAGGGGCTAACTATGGCTACACCTTC.

This clone was seen just once. The genes are TRBV18 and TRBJ1-2, with TRBD1 matching 7 bases. The J segment lost 4 bases and the V segment lost 1 base, leaving 15 bases of the junction unmatched. CDR1 and CDR2 from the germline V gene are KGHSH and LQKENI. The CDR3 contains 18 residues. CDR3 sequence reads: CASSPQGQGGLLPYGYTF. For the CDR3, the DNA is TGTGCCAGCTCACCACAGGGGCAGGGGGGCCTCCTTCCCTATGGCTACACCTTC.

The chain recombines TRBV28 with TRBJ1-2; D perhaps matches TRBD1 (6 bases). The V end was cut by 2 bases, the J end by 4 bases, with 17 bases between. The CDR3 loop spans 16 amino acids. CDR1 MDHEN and CDR2 SYDVKM come from the germline V gene. The CDR3 spells CASSLGYLQGFYGYTF. As DNA, the CDR3 is TGTGCCAGCAGTTTAGGCTACTTACAGGGCTTCTATGGCTACACCTTC.

The gene calls are TRBV3-1 (or the pseudogene TRBV3-2) and TRBJ1-5, with TRBD1 matching 7 bases. The germline gives CDR1 LGHDT, CDR2 YNNKEL (reference sequence). The junction had 20 bases not matched to a gene; V was cut back by 8 bases and J by 1 base. CDR3 length equals 19 residues. This CDR3 reads CASGQGRTGFGGSNQPQHF. The CDR3 region has the DNA TGTGCCAGCGGACAAGGGAGGACAGGCTTCGGTGGGAGCAATCAGCCCCAGCATTTT.

This chain uses TRBV12-5 with TRBJ1-1; TRBD1 might be the D (5 bases). V gave up 7 bases and J gave up 0 bases, with 12 bases separating them. Germline V gene lookup returns CDR1 LGHNT and CDR2 FRNRAP. The CDR3 runs 14 residues. The CDR3 loop is CASASTAMNTEAFF. In nucleotides, the CDR3 is TGTGCTAGTGCCTCGACAGCAATGAACACTGAAGCTTTCTTT.

The chain couples TRBV10-3 to TRBJ1-1, with TRBD1 identical over 7 bases. This CDR3 contains 15 residues. The germline CDR1 and CDR2 sequences are ENHRY and SYGVKD. Losses at the gene ends were 3 bases for V and 1 base for J; bases not matched to a gene: 5. The CDR3 spells CAISDPRGANTEAFF. The CDR3 region has the DNA TGTGCCATCAGTGACCCCAGGGGGGCGAACACTGAAGCTTTCTTT.

In its sample, this clone was seen once. The chain is built from TRBV9 and TRBJ1-1; no definite D call. Per the germline V gene, CDR1 is SGDLS and CDR2 is YYNGEE. V gave up 0 bases and J gave up 1 base, with 4 bases separating them. The CDR3 has 13 residues. The CDR3 nucleotides are TGTGCCAGCAGCGTAGCACAGAACACTGAAGCTTTCTTT. It is translated as CASSVAQNTEAFF. Combining the CDR3 with reference TRBV9 and TRBJ1-1 gives the whole variable domain DSGVTQTPKHLITATGQRVTLRCSPRSGDLSVYWYQQSLDQGLQFLIQYYNGEERAKGNILERFSAQQFPDLHSELNLSSLELGDSALYFCASSVAQNTEAFFGQGTRLTVV.

The chain's CDR3 is CASSPDWSSYNEQFF. In DNA, the CDR3 is TGCGCCAGCAGCCCTGACTGGAGCTCCTACAATGAGCAGTTCTTC. This chain uses TRBV5-1 with TRBJ2-1; D is ambiguous. The germline CDR1 and CDR2 sequences are SGHRS and YFSETQ. The CDR3 spans 15 residues. The V end lost 4 bases, the J end lost 0 bases, and 11 bases lay between the germline ends.

CDR3 in DNA: TGTGCCAGCAGCCCGAAACTTAACTATGGCTACACCTTC. Its translation: CASSPKLNYGYTF. The chain couples TRBV3-1 (or the pseudogene TRBV3-2) to TRBJ1-2; D not resolved. The length of the CDR3 is 13 residues. Trimming stripped 4 bases from V and 1 base from J, with 7 bases between. Germline V gene lookup returns CDR1 LGHDT and CDR2 YNNKEL (reference sequence).

The chain is built from TRBV5-1 and TRBJ2-2; 13 bases line up with TRBD2. V dropped 4 bases and J dropped 4; count of bases not matched to a gene: 4. The germline CDR1 and CDR2 sequences are SGHRS and YFSETQ. The CDR3 contains 16 residues. The CDR3 loop reads CASSPGLAGTTGELFF. The CDR3 DNA reads as TGCGCCAGCAGCCCGGGACTAGCGGGGACCACCGGGGAGCTGTTTTTT.

The gene calls are TRBV7-2 and TRBJ2-1, with 8 nucleotides matching TRBD1. Germline V CDR1 and CDR2: SGHTA, FQGNSA. CDR3 length equals 15 residues. Losses at the gene ends were 5 bases for V and 2 bases for J; bases not matched to a gene: 5. The CDR3 reads CASSHSGGAYNEQFF. In nucleotides, the CDR3 is TGTGCCAGCAGCCATTCAGGGGGCGCCTACAATGAGCAGTTCTTC.

The chain employs TRBV19 and TRBJ1-5, with TRBD1 as a possible D gene (5 bases). Trimming pared 4 bases from V and 4 bases from J, leaving 11 bases between. Germline loops: CDR1 LNHDA, CDR2 SQIVND (reference sequence). This CDR3 region has 14 residues. CDR3 nucleotides: TGTGCCAGTAGTAACAGGACTAAAAATCAGCCCCAGCATTTT. Protein sequence: CASSNRTKNQPQHF.

This chain links TRBV25-1 with TRBJ1-1, with a weak D call TRBD1 (5 bases). Between the trimmed V and J ends, which lost 6 bases and 5 bases, there was a span of 13 bases. The CDR3 covers 13 residues. Germline assignment: CDR1 MGHDK and CDR2 SYGVNS. This CDR3 reads CASREQEVTEAFF. The CDR3, as DNA: TGTGCCAGCAGAGAACAGGAGGTGACTGAAGCTTTCTTT. The variable domain in full, with the rest retrieved from reference TRBV25-1 and TRBJ1-1, is EADIYQTPRYLVIGTGKKITLECSQTMGHDKMYWYQQDPGMELHLIHYSYGVNSTEKGDLSSESTVSRIRTEHFPLTLESARPSHTSQYLCASREQEVTEAFFGQGTRLTVV.

The chain is built from TRBV7-9 and TRBJ2-7; a weak D match, TRBD1 (6 bases). The V end was cut by 5 bases, the J end by 6 bases, with 8 bases between. Per the germline V gene, CDR1 is SEHNR and CDR2 is FQNEAQ (reference sequence). The CDR3 consists of 11 residues. The chain's CDR3 is CASSPGAEQYF. DNA for the CDR3: TGTGCCAGCAGCCCAGGGGCCGAGCAGTACTTC.